This is a list of T cell receptor beta chains from one sample in a study of blood T cell repertoires in COVID-19. Sequencing used immunoSEQ multiplex PCR; TCRdb keeps in-frame clones, though not all of them. The sample contains 80,000 to 130,000 clones, approximately 91% of which appear only once. Sequencing was performed on peripheral blood. These receptors were collected from a man aged 55-75 years with acute or convalescent COVID-19. CDR3s include the opening cysteine and the closing phenylalanine or tryptophan. Each record gives: D gene, clone size, J gene, CDR3 length, V gene, CDR3 DNA, CDR3 protein. A D gene is named only where the DNA matches it firmly. Clone size is given for some rows only: seen once, a few or many times, or a class if the clone is expanded.

d_gene: .; abundance: .; j_gene: TRBJ1-1; len: 14; v_gene: TRBV25-1; CDR3nt: TGTGCCAGCAGTCCCAGCAGGGGAAGAACTGAAGCTTTCTTT; CDR3aa: CASSPSRGRTEAFF
d_gene: TRBD1; abundance: .; j_gene: TRBJ2-2; len: 16; v_gene: TRBV19; CDR3nt: TGTGCCAGTAGGGACAGGGTCCGTGGAAACACCGGGGAGCTGTTTTTT; CDR3aa: CASRDRVRGNTGELFF
d_gene: TRBD2; abundance: .; j_gene: TRBJ2-7; len: 14; v_gene: TRBV10-3; CDR3nt: TGTGCCATCAGTCGGACTAGCGGGAGCTACGAGCAGTACTTC; CDR3aa: CAISRTSGSYEQYF
d_gene: .; abundance: .; j_gene: TRBJ2-7; len: 16; v_gene: TRBV6-6; CDR3nt: TGTGCCAGCCGAGGGGGTACCTTGCGCCGCTCCTACGAGCAGTACTTC; CDR3aa: CASRGGTLRRSYEQYF
d_gene: .; abundance: once; j_gene: TRBJ2-5; len: 11; v_gene: TRBV29-1; CDR3nt: TGCAGCGCTACTAGTCTTGAGACCCAGTACTTC; CDR3aa: CSATSLETQYF
d_gene: TRBD1; abundance: .; j_gene: TRBJ2-5; len: 16; v_gene: TRBV3-1/TRBV3-2; CDR3nt: TGTGCCAGCAGCCCCTGGACAGGGGGCGGGCAAGAGACCCAGTACTTC; CDR3aa: CASSPWTGGGQETQYF
d_gene: TRBD2; abundance: .; j_gene: TRBJ2-3; len: 15; v_gene: TRBV18; CDR3nt: TGTGCCAGCTCCCGGAGCGGGAGCAGCACAGATACGCAGTATTTT; CDR3aa: CASSRSGSSTDTQYF
d_gene: TRBD1; abundance: .; j_gene: TRBJ1-1; len: 18; v_gene: TRBV7-2; CDR3nt: TGTGCCAGCAGCTTAGAGCCCCCAGGGACAGGGGGCGGCACTGAAGCTTTCTTT; CDR3aa: CASSLEPPGTGGGTEAFF
d_gene: .; abundance: .; j_gene: TRBJ1-2; len: 13; v_gene: TRBV6-5; CDR3nt: TGTGCCACCCTAGACAGGCTCCATGGTGGCTACACCTTC; CDR3aa: CATLDRLHGGYTF
d_gene: .; abundance: .; j_gene: TRBJ2-7; len: 14; v_gene: TRBV11-3; CDR3nt: TGTGCCAGCAGCTTACGGAGAGGAAACTACGAGCAGTACTTC; CDR3aa: CASSLRRGNYEQYF
d_gene: .; abundance: .; j_gene: TRBJ1-1; len: 16; v_gene: TRBV6-5; CDR3nt: TGTGCCAGCAGTTACAGGCCCCAGAGGAGAGACACTGAAGCTTTCTTT; CDR3aa: CASSYRPQRRDTEAFF
d_gene: .; abundance: .; j_gene: TRBJ1-2; len: 17; v_gene: TRBV1; CDR3nt: TGCACCAGCAGCCATCCCGACTCGATCAGCGAGGAGGTTGGCTACACCTTC; CDR3aa: CTSSHPDSISEEVGYTF
d_gene: .; abundance: .; j_gene: TRBJ1-1; len: 13; v_gene: TRBV3-1/TRBV3-2; CDR3nt: TGTGCCAGCAGCCAAGTCTTGAACACTGAAGCTTTCTTT; CDR3aa: CASSQVLNTEAFF
d_gene: TRBD2; abundance: .; j_gene: TRBJ2-7; len: 17; v_gene: TRBV5-4; CDR3nt: TGTGCCAGCAGTTTAAATCCTCAAGGGCGGGAGGGAAACGAGCAGTACTTC; CDR3aa: CASSLNPQGREGNEQYF
d_gene: TRBD1; abundance: .; j_gene: TRBJ1-4; len: 14; v_gene: TRBV29-1; CDR3nt: TGCAGCGTTGAACTCGGGACAGGGTATGAAAAACTGTTTTTT; CDR3aa: CSVELGTGYEKLFF
d_gene: .; abundance: .; j_gene: TRBJ2-1; len: 13; v_gene: TRBV6-5; CDR3nt: TGTGCCAGCAGTAGACCTAGTAACAATGAGCAGTTCTTC; CDR3aa: CASSRPSNNEQFF
d_gene: .; abundance: few; j_gene: TRBJ2-7; len: 11; v_gene: TRBV12-3/TRBV12-4; CDR3nt: TGTGCCAGCAGCTTTTCCTACGAGCAGTACTTC; CDR3aa: CASSFSYEQYF
d_gene: .; abundance: .; j_gene: TRBJ2-1; len: 17; v_gene: TRBV28; CDR3nt: TGTGCCAGCAGTTTCCCTCTACTAGGAGCTGACTCCAATGAGCAGTTCTTC; CDR3aa: CASSFPLLGADSNEQFF
d_gene: .; abundance: .; j_gene: TRBJ1-6; len: 14; v_gene: TRBV5-1; CDR3nt: TGCGCCAGCAGCCCCGGAGACGCGGGCCGCCCCCTCCACTTT; CDR3aa: CASSPGDAGRPLHF
d_gene: .; abundance: .; j_gene: TRBJ1-5; len: 17; v_gene: TRBV30; CDR3nt: TGTGCCTGGGGTAGGGGGACCGATGGGAGGGGACATCAGCCCCAGCATTTT; CDR3aa: CAWGRGTDGRGHQPQHF
d_gene: .; abundance: .; j_gene: TRBJ1-2; len: 16; v_gene: TRBV4-2; CDR3nt: TGTGCCAGCAGCCCCAATGGCCGGCTTCAGGGGTATGGCTACACCTTC; CDR3aa: CASSPNGRLQGYGYTF
d_gene: .; abundance: .; j_gene: TRBJ1-4; len: 13; v_gene: TRBV28; CDR3nt: TGTGCCAGCAGGACAGTTCCTAATGAAAAACTGTTTTTT; CDR3aa: CASRTVPNEKLFF
d_gene: TRBD2; abundance: .; j_gene: TRBJ2-3; len: 15; v_gene: TRBV5-1; CDR3nt: TGCGCCAGCAGCCTTCGGGGACTAGCCGCAGATACGCAGTATTTT; CDR3aa: CASSLRGLAADTQYF
d_gene: TRBD1; abundance: .; j_gene: TRBJ1-2; len: 15; v_gene: TRBV3-1/TRBV3-2; CDR3nt: TGTGCCAGCAGCCCGGCTGGACAGGGGGGTCTTGGCTACACCTTC; CDR3aa: CASSPAGQGGLGYTF
d_gene: TRBD1; abundance: .; j_gene: TRBJ1-1; len: 14; v_gene: TRBV5-4; CDR3nt: TGTGCCAGCAGCTATAAACAGGGGGTGACTGAAGCTTTCTTT; CDR3aa: CASSYKQGVTEAFF